The entry below describes one T cell receptor beta chain. The CDR3 spans 14 residues. Germline V CDR1 and CDR2: MDHEN, SYDVKM. J gave up 4 bases and V 8 bases, and 9 bases lay outside the gene matches. The table came from immunoSEQ multiplex PCR; TCRdb's copy has only in-frame clones and leaves some out. The repertoire holds roughly 340,000 clones, with around 87% as singletons. These data come from a study of blood T cell repertoires in COVID-19. Study details: The United States, Italy and Spain provided the acute and convalescent COVID-19 samples. PBMCs, B-cell-depleted T cells, or T cells provided the cDNA or gDNA that made up the material.

The clonotype was recovered from a man between 40 and 49 years old in a cohort exposed to, infected with or recovered from COVID-19 (not recorded which). The chain recombines TRBV28 with TRBJ1-2; 8 positions agree with TRBD1. Sequenced input: PBMCs or T cells enriched from blood (not recorded which). CDR3 in amino acids: CASRKTGVGYGYTF. The CDR3, as DNA: TGTGCCAGCCGCAAGACAGGGGTTGGCTATGGCTACACCTTC.